This T cell receptor beta chain originates from a study of cytomegalovirus exposure and HLA in healthy donors. Study results and caveats: A missense DCLRE1C variant was associated with V- and J-gene trimming of TCR beta chains in a later analysis, and an independent cohort replicated the association. It was about 150 TCR beta chains that were listed as cytomegalovirus-associated. The majority of TCR sequences were rare, yet some public TCRs appeared in many donors. Later analysis identified several of the most significant clusters that appeared linked to common viral pathogens.

PCR amplification relied on 60 Vbeta primers (plus 13 Jbeta primers). Profiling relied on immunoSEQ multiplex PCR, and the TCRdb table lists in-frame clones only, not all of them. The sample yields 90,000 to 150,000 clones, over 8.5% seen once. Germline CDR1 MGHRA, CDR2 YSYEKL. This CDR3 spans 14 amino acids. Trimming cost V 0 bases and J 9 bases, with 12 bases left between them. With respect to this clone: As yet, its antigen is unknown.

This chain uses TRBV4-1 with TRBJ1-5; D gene ambiguous. The sequence was collected from a woman between 40 and 55 years old in good health and CMV-seropositive. What was sequenced was PBMCs. The CDR3 spells CASSQDAGAGPQHF. The CDR3 DNA is TGCGCCAGCAGCCAAGATGCGGGCGCCGGGCCCCAGCATTTT.